The clone carrying this T cell receptor (beta chain) was picked up one time. Its specificity is not known. Germline V gene lookup returns CDR1 SGHRS and CDR2 YFSETQ. The CDR3 consists of 21 residues. V was pared by 4 bases and J by 5 bases, with 35 bases between. This PCR relied on a set of 60 Vbeta primers and 13 Jbeta primers. Data came from immunoSEQ multiplex PCR; TCRdb stores just in-frame clones and leaves some out. This sample has more than 90,000 clones, with about 86% found just once. The entry originates in a study of cytomegalovirus exposure and HLA in healthy donors. Study outcomes and limitations: Common viral pathogens seemed to be connected with several of the most significant clusters, according to a later analysis.

The receptor was derived from a woman in her 70s in good health and CMV-seropositive. Sequenced sample: PBMCs. The J gene is TRBJ2-3, the V gene TRBV5-1; a possible D gene is TRBD2 (7 bases). The CDR3 sequence is CASSPGHRDDINGRQRDTQYF. Here the CDR3 DNA reads TGCGCCAGCAGCCCGGGCCACAGGGATGATATTAACGGGAGGCAGAGAGATACGCAGTATTTT.